This TCR beta chain was identified during a study of early T cells in non-severe SARS-CoV-2 infection. The CDR3 is 13 amino acids. V dropped 6 bases and J dropped 3 bases, with 10 bases sitting between them. Germline-derived CDR1 and CDR2 are MGHDK and SYGVNS. Findings and limits, study-wide: Anti-spike CD8 responses were favored in VDJdb matching, and private and CD4 specificities were missed.

Individual cDNA molecules were tagged with unique molecular identifiers, the study reported. TCRdb called the 5' RACE reads again in MiXCR, with one record for every CDR3 protein. The data show roughly 56,000 distinct CDR3 sequences, 8% to 10% seen once. Note on this clonotype: Its antigen is currently unknown.

The source is an adult who was a healthcare worker with PCR-confirmed SARS-CoV-2 infection or an uninfected control (not recorded which). Sequenced input: whole blood. V and J are TRBV25-1 and TRBJ2-3; tentatively, D is TRBD2 (5 bases). CDR3 sequence: CASRHGGTDTQYF. The DNA for the CDR3 is TGTGCCAGCAGACACGGAGGTACAGATACGCAGTATTTT.